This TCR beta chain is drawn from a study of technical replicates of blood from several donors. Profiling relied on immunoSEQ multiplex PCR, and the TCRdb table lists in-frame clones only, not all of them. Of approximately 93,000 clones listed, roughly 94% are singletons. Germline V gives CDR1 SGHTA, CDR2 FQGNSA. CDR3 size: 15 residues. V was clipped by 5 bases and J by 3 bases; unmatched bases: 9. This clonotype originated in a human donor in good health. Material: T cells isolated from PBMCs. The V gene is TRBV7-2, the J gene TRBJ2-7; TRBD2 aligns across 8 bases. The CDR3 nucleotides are TGTGCCAGCAGCCTGCTAGCGGGTGCCTACTACGAGCAGTACTTC. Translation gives CASSLLAGAYYEQYF. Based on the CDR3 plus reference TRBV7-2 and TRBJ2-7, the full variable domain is GAGVSQSPSNKVTEKGKDVELRCDPISGHTALYWYRQSLGQGLEFLIYFQGNSAPDKSGLPSDRFSAERTGGSVSTLTIQRTQQEDSAVYLCASSLLAGAYYEQYFGPGTRLTVT.